One and the same sample provided the 15 T cell receptor beta chains below, sequenced in a study of T cells in Graves' hyperthyroidism and ophthalmopathy. The CDR3 regions of TCR beta were amplified from RNA transcripts. During a first-round RT-PCR of the TCR CDR3, the HTBI primer set was used. TCRdb reprocessed the multiplex PCR reads with MiXCR, giving one entry per CDR3 protein. The sample holds 540,000 or so distinct CDR3 sequences, 35% to 55% seen once. Material: peripheral blood or thyroid tissue (not recorded which). All receptors come from an adult woman with Graves' disease, either hyperthyroidism or ophthalmopathy (not recorded which).

At least ten counts were recorded for this clonotype. The V call is TRBV28, the J call TRBJ1-2; D ambiguous. Deletions cut 5 bases from V and 5 bases from J, with 18 bases between. Germline V gene data show CDR1 as MDHEN and CDR2 as SYDVKM. This CDR3 comprises 15 residues. The CDR3 sequence is CASSQTGSPLYGYTF. The CDR3 DNA reads as TGTGCCAGCAGTCAAACCGGGTCTCCTCTGTATGGCTACACCTTC.

The chain uses TRBV7-2 and TRBJ2-5, with 15 positions matching TRBD2. Germline values: CDR1 SGHTA, CDR2 FQGNSA. Losses at the gene ends were 3 bases for V and 5 bases for J; bases not matched to a gene: 7. The CDR3 contains 17 residues. The chain's CDR3 is CASSLGGLAGGRETQYF. CDR3 nucleotide sequence: TGTGCCAGCAGCTTGGGTGGACTAGCGGGAGGGCGGGAGACCCAGTACTTC.

This chain uses TRBV15 with TRBJ2-7, with D uncertain. CDR1 and CDR2 from the germline V gene are LNHNV and YYDKDF (reference sequence). The CDR3 runs to 13 residues. V was trimmed by 5 bases and J by 2 bases, leaving 10 bases between them. For the CDR3, the DNA is TGTGCCACCAGCCAGACCAGGACCTACGAGCAGTACTTC. The encoded protein is CATSQTRTYEQYF.

This clonotype appeared many times. The V and J genes are TRBV20-1 and TRBJ2-1; a possible D gene is TRBD2 (5 bases). V was cut by 0 bases and J by 7 bases, with 10 bases left in between. CDR1 is DFQATT and CDR2 is SNEGSKA in the germline V gene (reference sequence). The CDR3 loop spans 13 amino acids. CDR3: CSARDWTRNEQFF. CDR3 DNA sequence: TGCAGTGCTAGAGATTGGACTCGGAATGAGCAGTTCTTC.

In its sample, this clonotype was seen many times. J is TRBJ1-1 and V is TRBV7-8, with a weak D call TRBD1 (5 bases). The germline V gene has CDR1 SGHVS and CDR2 FQNEAQ. The CDR3 extends over 16 amino acids. Trimming took off 1 base at V and 4 bases at J, with 16 bases between the two ends. The CDR3 sequence: CASSLGGAGLGTEAFF. DNA of the CDR3: TGTGCCAGCAGCTTAGGGGGCGCCGGCTTGGGCACTGAAGCTTTCTTT.

This clonotype was seen many times. The chain employs TRBV4-1 and TRBJ1-5, with D maybe TRBD1 (5 bases). Trimming shortened V by 2 bases and J by 0 bases, and 5 bases separated the two germline ends. The germline V gene encodes CDR1 MGHRA and CDR2 YSYEKL. CDR3 length equals 14 residues. In DNA form, the CDR3 reads TGCGCCAGCAGCCAAACAGGTAGCAATCAGCCCCAGCATTTT. Amino acids: CASSQTGSNQPQHF.

This clonotype occurred many times. The V gene is TRBV10-3, the J gene TRBJ2-7, with D perhaps matching TRBD1 (5 bases). Germline V gene sequence: CDR1 ENHRY, CDR2 SYGVKD. This CDR3 is 14 amino acids long. Between the trimmed V and J ends, which lost 6 bases and 3 bases, there was a span of 15 bases. The CDR3 nucleotides are TGTGCCATCAGCTCCAGGGAAGGGGTCTACGAGCAGTACTTC. Translated: CAISSREGVYEQYF.

The V call is TRBV10-3, the J call TRBJ1-1, with no clear D. Trimming cost V 8 bases and J 1 base, with 5 bases left between them. Per germline, CDR1 ENHRY and CDR2 SYGVKD. The CDR3 consists of 11 residues. The CDR3 DNA reads as TGTGCCATCCGGTGGAACACTGAAGCTTTCTTT. It is translated as CAIRWNTEAFF.

This chain links TRBV5-1 with TRBJ2-7; D is perhaps TRBD1 (6 bases). This CDR3 is built from 17 residues. Trimming pared 3 bases from V and 4 bases from J, leaving 23 bases between. From germline, CDR1 is SGHRS and CDR2 YFSETQ. The CDR3 nucleotides read TGCGCCAGCAGCTCCCTTGGGGCAGGGGACGGGATATACGAGCAGTACTTC. Protein: CASSSLGAGDGIYEQYF.

The chain combines TRBV7-4 with TRBJ2-7; D remains ambiguous. The CDR3 sequence is 15 residues long. Germline CDR1 and CDR2: SGHVT and SQSDAQ. V was trimmed by 1 base and J by 1 base, leaving 11 bases between them. This CDR3 reads CASSLVGQASYEQYF. CDR3 DNA sequence: TGTGCCAGCAGCTTAGTAGGGCAAGCTTCCTACGAGCAGTACTTC.

V and J are TRBV10-3 and TRBJ2-7, with 9 positions matching TRBD2. Germline CDR1 is ENHRY and CDR2 is SYGVKD. There are 13 residues in the CDR3. Losses at the gene ends were 3 bases for V and 5 bases for J; bases not matched to a gene: 2. The CDR3: CAISDLAGNEQYF. CDR3 nucleotide sequence: TGTGCCATCAGTGACCTAGCGGGGAACGAGCAGTACTTC.

The rearrangement links TRBV10-3 to TRBJ2-7, with 8 bases aligning to TRBD1. CDR3 length: 12 residues. Germline V gene lookup returns CDR1 ENHRY and CDR2 SYGVKD. J was trimmed by 9 bases and V by 0 bases; bases with no gene match: 1. The CDR3 DNA follows: TGTGCCATCAGTGAGTCAGGGACAGGGCAGTACTTC. This sequence encodes CAISESGTGQYF.

Only a few counts were recorded for this clonotype. CDR3 residues: CASSTGQARSAFF. The DNA of the CDR3 is TGTGCCAGCAGCACGGGACAGGCTCGTTCGGCTTTCTTT. This sequence joins TRBV7-2 and TRBJ1-1, with 8 bases aligning to TRBD1. Germline CDR1 and CDR2: SGHTA and FQGNSA. The CDR3 is 13 amino acids. Losses at the gene ends were 5 bases for V and 11 bases for J; bases not matched to a gene: 10.

The sample holds many counts of this clonotype. V gene TRBV29-1 combines with J gene TRBJ1-3; no firm D call. This CDR3 is 12 amino acids long. The V gene lost 6 bases and the J gene lost 4 bases, with 10 bases spanning the gap. Germline V gene lookup returns CDR1 SQVTM and CDR2 ANQGSEA. This CDR3 reads CSVPSGGNTIYF. As DNA, the CDR3 is TGCAGCGTCCCGTCCGGGGGAAACACCATATATTTT.

The chain joins TRBV10-2 to TRBJ1-1; D not certain. The CDR3 consists of 12 residues. Germline values: CDR1 WSHSY, CDR2 SAAADI. The germline V and J ends were trimmed by 8 bases and 3 bases, with 10 bases remaining between them. CDR3 in amino acids: CASGFVYTEAFF. As DNA, the CDR3 is TGCGCCAGCGGGTTCGTTTACACTGAAGCTTTCTTT.